This TCR beta chain was recovered during a study of T cells in Graves' hyperthyroidism and ophthalmopathy. CDR1 is SGHTA and CDR2 is FQGNSA in the germline V gene. This CDR3 is built from 15 residues. V lost 3 bases and J lost 7; bases outside the gene matches: 5. In its sample, this clonotype was seen many times. Amplification of TCR beta CDR3 regions used RNA as the template. The HTBI primer set served for first-round RT-PCR of the TCR CDR3. TCRdb analysed the multiplex PCR reads with MiXCR anew, one entry per CDR3 protein. The sample yields 250,000 to 300,000 distinct CDR3 sequences, roughly 15% seen once. Researchers defined stable Graves' hyperthyroidism as no ophthalmopathy progression within 18 months. Diagnoses rested on clinical symptoms, serum thyroxine and TRAb, thyroid ultrasound and orbital computed tomography.

This receptor was identified in a woman aged 35 to 49 with Graves' hyperthyroidism. This chain uses TRBV7-2 with TRBJ2-1; 11 bases align to TRBD2. The source material was blood. For the CDR3, the DNA is TGTGCCAGCAGCTTTGAGGGGACTAGCGGAAATGAGCAGTTCTTC. Translating gives CASSFEGTSGNEQFF.